These 7 T cell receptor beta chains originate from one sample sequenced in a study of T cell changes during pregnancy in multiple sclerosis. Method: immunoSEQ multiplex PCR; TCRdb's copy keeps in-frame clones and lacks some. The sample has about 31,000 clones, roughly 90% seen once; the top ten hold 6% to 7.5%. Specimen: CD8+ T cells from peripheral blood mononuclear cells, collected in the second trimester of pregnancy. The receptors derive from a female donor with multiple sclerosis, enrolled in a pregnancy study.

This chain links TRBV4-3 with TRBJ2-1; weak D call: TRBD1 (6 bases). V gave up 0 bases and J gave up 6 bases, with 9 bases separating them. The CDR3 spans 14 residues. Germline V gene sequence: CDR1 LGHNA, CDR2 YSLEER. CDR3: CASSQDRGFNEQFF. CDR3 sequence (DNA): TGCGCCAGCAGCCAAGACAGGGGTTTCAATGAGCAGTTCTTC.

The V and J genes are TRBV28 and TRBJ2-1; tentatively, D is TRBD1 (5 bases). This CDR3 spans 14 amino acids. CDR1 is MDHEN, CDR2 SYDVKM, per germline. Trimming removed 3 bases at V and 4 bases at J, with 10 bases between. The CDR3, as DNA: TGTGCCAGCAGTTTCACAGGCCTATACAATGAGCAGTTCTTC. This sequence encodes CASSFTGLYNEQFF.

V and J are TRBV29-1 and TRBJ2-7; TRBD1 might be the D (5 bases). CDR1 and CDR2 from the germline V gene are SQVTM and ANQGSEA. Trimming removed 7 bases from V and 4 bases from J, with 14 bases in between. The CDR3 contains 12 residues. As DNA, the CDR3 is TGCAGCGCCCGACAGAGTCAGTACGAGCAGTACTTC. Its translation is CSARQSQYEQYF.

The V and J genes are TRBV5-6 and TRBJ2-1; 12 bases are a match to TRBD2. Germline loops: CDR1 SGHDT, CDR2 YYEEEE. This CDR3 comprises 16 residues. J gave up 1 base and V 3 bases, and 2 bases lay outside the gene matches. The CDR3 reads CASSWTSGASYNEQFF. DNA of the CDR3: TGTGCCAGCAGCTGGACTAGCGGGGCTTCCTACAATGAGCAGTTCTTC. The variable domain in full, completed from reference TRBV5-6 and TRBJ2-1, reads DAGVTQSPTHLIKTRGQQVTLRCSPKSGHDTVSWYQQALGQGPQFIFQYYEEEERQRGNFPDRFSGHQFPNYSSELNVNALLLGDSALYLCASSWTSGASYNEQFFGPGTRLTVL.

The rearrangement joins TRBV7-6 to TRBJ2-5, with D unresolved. CDR3 size: 16 residues. CDR1 and CDR2 from the germline V gene are SGHVS and FNYEAQ. Trimming removed 0 bases from V and 1 base from J, with 12 bases in between. DNA for the CDR3: TGTGCCAGCAGCTTAGCGGCTTACAGAAGCCAAGAGACCCAGTACTTC. This codes for CASSLAAYRSQETQYF.

This clone appeared a few times. The V call is TRBV5-1, the J call TRBJ2-1; D gene unclear. V dropped 5 bases and J dropped 7 bases, with 19 bases sitting between them. The length of the CDR3 is 15 residues. CDR1 and CDR2 (germline): SGHRS, YFSETQ. CDR3 region: CASRAWSAESNEQFF. The CDR3 DNA follows: TGCGCCAGCAGGGCCTGGTCGGCGGAATCAAATGAGCAGTTCTTC.

V is TRBV4-2 and J is TRBJ2-3; 7 bases map to TRBD2. The germline V gene encodes CDR1 LGHNA and CDR2 YNFKEQ. Losses at the gene ends were 6 bases for V and 3 bases for J; bases not matched to a gene: 6. CDR3 length: 14 residues. This CDR3 is CASSSAGVTDTQYF. CDR3 bases: TGTGCCAGCAGTTCTGCGGGAGTGACAGATACGCAGTATTTT.